This T cell receptor (beta chain) appears in the sequencing data of a study of shared clonotypes between healthy human individuals. The study's findings and limits: Few donors restricted represented genetic and exposure-history diversity. The study found roughly 5% of naive CD4 clonotypes shared across four donors. Larger richness was generally estimated for naive than memory subsets.

CD4+ cell separation produced CD45RA+ naive and CD45RA-negative memory subsets. TCRdb keeps only in-frame clones here, not all; method: immunoSEQ multiplex PCR. The table lists roughly 1.5 million clones, 95% to 99% of them singletons, with about 0.4% in the top ten. The germline gives CDR1 ENHRY, CDR2 SYGVKD. The CDR3 is 16 amino acids. After removal of 2 bases from V and 4 bases from J, the junction contained 8 bases not matched to a gene. Concerning this clone itself: What it binds is unknown.

Sequenced sample: naive CD4+ T cells sorted from blood. Indicated subset: CD45RA+ positively selected. The clonotype originates from a man aged 30-40 years in good health. The chain is built from TRBV10-3 and TRBJ2-1, with 7 nucleotides matching TRBD1. The chain's CDR3 is CAISEMATGLYNEQFF. DNA of the CDR3: TGTGCCATCAGTGAGATGGCGACAGGGTTGTACAATGAGCAGTTCTTC.